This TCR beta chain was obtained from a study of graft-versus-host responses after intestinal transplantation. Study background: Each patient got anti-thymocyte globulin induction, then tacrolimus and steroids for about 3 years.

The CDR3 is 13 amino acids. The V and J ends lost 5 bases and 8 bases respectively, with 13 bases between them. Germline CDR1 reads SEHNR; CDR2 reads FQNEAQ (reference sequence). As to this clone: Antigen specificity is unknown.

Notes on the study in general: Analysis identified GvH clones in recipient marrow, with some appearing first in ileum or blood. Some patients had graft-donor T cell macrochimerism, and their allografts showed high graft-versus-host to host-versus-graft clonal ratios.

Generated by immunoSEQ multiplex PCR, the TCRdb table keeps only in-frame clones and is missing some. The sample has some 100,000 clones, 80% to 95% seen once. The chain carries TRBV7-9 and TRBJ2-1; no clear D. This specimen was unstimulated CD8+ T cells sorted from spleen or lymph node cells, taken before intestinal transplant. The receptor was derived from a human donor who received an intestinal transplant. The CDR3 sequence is CASSPVEVYEQFF. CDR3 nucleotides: TGTGCCAGCAGCCCGGTAGAGGTTTATGAGCAGTTCTTC. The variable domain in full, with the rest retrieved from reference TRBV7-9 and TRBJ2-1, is DTGVSQNPRHKITKRGQNVTFRCDPISEHNRLYWYRQTLGQGPEFLTYFQNEAQLEKSRLLSDRFSAERPKGSFSTLEIQRTEQGDSAMYLCASSPVEVYEQFFGPGTRLTVL.